These 21 T cell receptor beta chains came from one sample sequenced in a study of technical replicates of blood from a few donors. Clones were sequenced by immunoSEQ multiplex PCR, and TCRdb holds only the in-frame ones, with some missing. The data show some 8,000 clones, 90% seen once. Sequencing was performed on PBMCs. All receptors derive from a human donor in good health.

The chain has TRBV19 and TRBJ1-1, with 9 bases fitting TRBD1. The V gene end was trimmed by 3 bases and the J gene end by 6 bases; junction bases not matched to a gene: 2. CDR3 size: 13 residues. Germline lookup yields CDR1 LNHDA and CDR2 SQIVND (reference sequence). The CDR3 sequence: CASSIDRGSEAFF. CDR3 nucleotides: TGTGCCAGTAGTATCGACAGGGGGTCTGAAGCTTTCTTT.

The DNA of the CDR3 is TGTGCCAGCAGTGGATCAGGGGTTGCGCAGTTCTTC. Translating it yields CASSGSGVAQFF. The V call is TRBV6-1, the J call TRBJ2-1, with a tentative D call TRBD1 (6 bases). The CDR3 runs 12 residues. The ends were cut back, 4 bases at V and 12 bases at J, with 13 bases in the middle. The germline V gene has CDR1 MNHNS and CDR2 SASEGT.

The genes are TRBV11-2 and TRBJ2-2; 7 bases fit TRBD1. V dropped 5 bases and J dropped 7; count of bases not matched to a gene: 19. The CDR3 has 18 amino acids. In germline, CDR1 is SGHAT, CDR2 FQNNGV. Here the CDR3 reads CASSPPLRTGRMGGELFF. CDR3 sequence (DNA): TGTGCCAGCAGCCCACCGCTCAGGACAGGCCGAATGGGCGGGGAGCTGTTTTTT.

The chain uses TRBV28 and TRBJ2-7; 9 bases align to TRBD2. The CDR3 is made up of 17 amino acids. V dropped 4 bases and J dropped 3; count of bases not matched to a gene: 13. CDR1 MDHEN and CDR2 SYDVKM come from the germline V gene. CDR3 sequence reads: CASSSGRFRTSDYEQYF. The CDR3 DNA sequence: TGTGCCAGCAGTTCAGGCAGGTTCCGGACTAGCGACTACGAGCAGTACTTC. The full variable domain, rest sourced from reference TRBV28 and TRBJ2-7, is DVKVTQSSRYLVKRTGEKVFLECVQDMDHENMFWYRQDPGLGLRLIYFSYDVKMKEKGDIPEGYSVSREKKERFSLILESASTNQTSMYLCASSSGRFRTSDYEQYFGPGTRLTVT.

This clone turned up a few times. The chain joins TRBV4-1 to TRBJ2-2; weak D call: TRBD1 (5 bases). The CDR3 is 15 residues long. The V end was cut by 3 bases, the J end by 4 bases, with 12 bases between. The germline gives CDR1 MGHRA, CDR2 YSYEKL. CDR3 DNA: TGCGCCAGCAGCCAGGACACCTTGAGCACCGGGGAGCTGTTTTTT. Its translation is CASSQDTLSTGELFF.

The rearrangement links TRBV30 to TRBJ2-1, with 14 positions matching TRBD2. This CDR3 spans 15 amino acids. Losses at the gene ends were 3 bases for V and 10 bases for J; bases not matched to a gene: 8. Per germline, CDR1 GTSNPN and CDR2 SVGIG (reference sequence). The CDR3 coding sequence is TGTGCCTGGAGGTACAGACTAGCGGGAGGGCGAGAGCAGTTCTTC. It translates to CAWRYRLAGGREQFF.

The table lists this clone with a few counts. The chain is built from TRBV2 and TRBJ1-5; 9 bases are shared with TRBD1. V lost 6 bases, J lost 5 bases, and 5 bases stayed unmatched. CDR1 and CDR2 from the germline V gene are SNHLY and FYNNEI. This CDR3 has 14 residues. The DNA of the CDR3 is TGTGCCAGCAGGCCGTGGACAGGGGATCAGCCCCAGCATTTT. Translating it yields CASRPWTGDQPQHF.

The chain carries TRBV6-1 and TRBJ2-6; D is perhaps TRBD2 (5 bases). Germline V CDR1 and CDR2: MNHNS, SASEGT. The CDR3 runs 13 residues. Trimming removed 0 bases from V and 13 bases from J, with 10 bases in between. This CDR3 reads CASSEALTGVLTF. The CDR3 coding sequence is TGTGCCAGCAGTGAAGCGCTTACGGGGGTCCTGACTTTC.

V usage is TRBV4-2 and J usage is TRBJ2-2; 11 nucleotides align to TRBD2. The CDR3 extends over 17 amino acids. CDR1 and CDR2 from the germline V gene are LGHNA and YNFKEQ. The J segment lost 4 bases and the V segment lost 1 base, leaving 5 bases of the junction unmatched. Written as DNA, the CDR3 is TGTGCCAGCAGCCAAGTGGGACTAGCGGAGCCCACCGGGGAGCTGTTTTTT. Translating it yields CASSQVGLAEPTGELFF.

This chain uses TRBV6-5 with TRBJ2-7; D may be TRBD2 (5 bases). The CDR3 contains 14 residues. From germline, CDR1 is MNHEY and CDR2 SVGAGI. The germline V and J ends were trimmed by 1 base and 0 bases, with 7 bases remaining between them. The CDR3 here is CASSYYRGSYEQYF. CDR3 nucleotide sequence: TGTGCCAGCAGTTACTACCGGGGCTCCTACGAGCAGTACTTC.

V and J are TRBV7-2 and TRBJ2-5; unclear D gene. Between the trimmed V and J ends, which lost 4 bases and 0 bases, there was a span of 9 bases. Germline V gene data show CDR1 as SGHTA and CDR2 as FQGNSA. The CDR3 sequence is 14 residues long. The CDR3 sequence is CASSSGDHQETQYF. CDR3 in DNA: TGTGCCAGCAGCTCTGGAGACCACCAAGAGACCCAGTACTTC.

The chain combines TRBV5-4 with TRBJ2-7; the match to TRBD2 covers 12 bases. The CDR3 runs 18 residues. V trimming: 4 bases; J trimming: 2 bases; junction bases outside the gene matches: 13. Per the germline V gene, CDR1 is SGHNT and CDR2 is YYREEE (reference sequence). The CDR3 loop is CASSPKTSGSFPAYEQYF. The CDR3 DNA is TGTGCCAGCAGCCCTAAGACTAGCGGGAGCTTTCCGGCCTACGAGCAGTACTTC. Variable domain in full (rest from reference TRBV5-4 and TRBJ2-7): ETGVTQSPTHLIKTRGQQVTLRCSSQSGHNTVSWYQQALGQGPQFIFQYYREEENGRGNFPPRFSGLQFPNYSSELNVNALELDDSALYLCASSPKTSGSFPAYEQYFGPGTRLTVT.

The chain carries TRBV6-5 and TRBJ2-2; D unresolved. Trimming took off 6 bases at V and 0 bases at J, with 5 bases between the two ends. The germline gives CDR1 MNHEY, CDR2 SVGAGI. The CDR3 runs 13 residues. CDR3 sequence: CASRYANTGELFF. CDR3 in DNA: TGTGCCAGCAGATATGCGAACACCGGGGAGCTGTTTTTT.

This chain connects TRBV7-9 to TRBJ2-4, with 8 bases matching TRBD1. Germline V lookup: CDR1 SEHNR, CDR2 FQNEAQ (reference sequence). The CDR3 is 14 residues long. With V trimmed by 4 bases and J by 6 bases, 5 bases remained unmatched. The CDR3 sequence: CASSSVTGANIQYF. DNA for the CDR3: TGTGCCAGCAGCTCCGTGACAGGGGCAAACATTCAGTACTTC.

The chain is built from TRBV10-3 and TRBJ2-2, with a tentative D call TRBD2 (5 bases). Germline-derived CDR1 and CDR2 are ENHRY and SYGVKD. CDR3 length: 17 residues. Trimming removed 6 bases from V and 0 bases from J, with 17 bases in between. The CDR3 nucleotides are TGTGCCATCAGGTCAGGTTGGCGGGCGACGAACACCGGGGAGCTGTTTTTT. It encodes CAIRSGWRATNTGELFF.

This clone was picked up one time. The CDR3 DNA reads TGTGCCAGCAGCTTAGAACAGAGTTCTGGGGCCAACGTCCTGACTTTC. It specifies CASSLEQSSGANVLTF. This sequence joins TRBV5-6 and TRBJ2-6, with no clear D. CDR3 length: 16 residues. V was trimmed by 2 bases and J by 1 base, leaving 10 bases between them. Germline V CDR1 and CDR2: SGHDT, YYEEEE.

A single count supports this clone. V usage is TRBV7-8 and J usage is TRBJ2-2, with TRBD2 matching over 9 bases. The CDR3 extends over 18 amino acids. The V gene end was trimmed by 5 bases and the J gene end by 3 bases; junction bases not matched to a gene: 13. Germline CDR1 SGHVS, CDR2 FQNEAQ. CDR3 residues: CASSPISVLAGYTGELFF. The CDR3 nucleotides read TGTGCCAGCAGCCCTATCTCGGTACTAGCGGGCTACACCGGGGAGCTGTTTTTT.

The gene calls are TRBV27 and TRBJ2-1, with D perhaps matching TRBD1 (6 bases). Looked up from germline, CDR1 is MNHEY and CDR2 is SMNVEV (reference sequence). The CDR3 is 17 amino acids. V gave up 1 base and J gave up 4 bases, with 17 bases separating them. The CDR3 reads CASSLFPAQGIYNEQFF. The CDR3 coding sequence is TGTGCCAGCAGTTTATTCCCTGCTCAGGGGATATACAATGAGCAGTTCTTC.

V usage is TRBV7-3 and J usage is TRBJ2-7, with 13 bases aligning to TRBD2. Trimming cost V 1 base and J 3 bases; bases outside gene matches: 3. Germline CDR1 is SGHTA and CDR2 is FQGTGA. The CDR3 runs 16 residues. The CDR3 region is CASSLKGTSGNYEQYF. The DNA of the CDR3 is TGTGCCAGCAGCTTAAAGGGGACTAGCGGGAACTACGAGCAGTACTTC.

The gene calls are TRBV9 and TRBJ2-1; 7 nucleotides line up with TRBD2. The CDR3 spans 15 residues. The V gene end was trimmed by 0 bases and the J gene end by 6 bases; junction bases not matched to a gene: 6. CDR1 is SGDLS and CDR2 is YYNGEE in the germline V gene. The CDR3 region is CASSVVTSESNEQFF. In DNA, the CDR3 is TGTGCCAGCAGCGTAGTAACTAGCGAGTCCAATGAGCAGTTCTTC.

The table lists this clone with a count of one. This sequence joins TRBV5-1 and TRBJ2-1, with 12 nucleotides matching TRBD2. CDR3 length: 16 residues. Germline CDR1 SGHRS, CDR2 YFSETQ. Germline trimming cut 0 bases from V and 8 bases from J; bases unmatched to any gene: 6. Written as DNA, the CDR3 is TGCGCCAGCAGCTTGGTTCTAGCGGGAGGGCCAGATGAGCAGTTCTTC. Its translation: CASSLVLAGGPDEQFF.